This entry describes one TCR beta chain. Its antigen is unidentified. The data were taken from a study of somatic mutations in cytotoxic T cells in rheumatoid arthritis. Study-wide points: A single CD8+ clone exceeded 20% of CD8+ cells in about an eighth of the 65 patients. Levels of CD8+ T-cell clonality in rheumatoid arthritis patients were statistically indistinguishable from those seen in age-matched healthy controls, with no significant difference.

This CDR3 has 14 residues. V lost 2 bases, J lost 2 bases, and 7 bases lay in between. Germline-derived CDR1 and CDR2 are MGHDK and SYGVNS. TCRdb's table, derived via immunoSEQ multiplex PCR, lists solely in-frame clones and lacks some. The data contain some 2,500 clones, just under 85% of them singletons. Sequences were obtained from CD8+ T cells sorted from blood. The genes are TRBV25-1 and TRBJ2-1; D not certain. The origin of this receptor is an adult with rheumatoid arthritis. CDR3 amino acids: CASSEVDPYNEQFF. CDR3 DNA: TGTGCCAGCAGTGAAGTAGATCCCTACAATGAGCAGTTCTTC. The full variable domain, its missing parts supplied by reference TRBV25-1 and TRBJ2-1, is EADIYQTPRYLVIGTGKKITLECSQTMGHDKMYWYQQDPGMELHLIHYSYGVNSTEKGDLSSESTVSRIRTEHFPLTLESARPSHTSQYLCASSEVDPYNEQFFGPGTRLTVL.